Following are 24 T cell receptor beta chains from one sample sequenced in a study of shared clonotypes between healthy human individuals. Using immunoSEQ multiplex PCR, the repertoire was profiled, and TCRdb retains in-frame clones only, with some absent. Of about 700,000 clones detected, approximately 74% appear once; the ten largest clones hold roughly 1.7%. Sequencing was carried out using memory CD4+ T cells sorted from blood. Documented subset: CD45RA-negative fraction. These receptors were collected from a woman aged 30 to 39 in good health.

The chain is built from TRBV19 and TRBJ2-7, with D possibly being TRBD1 or TRBD2 (5 bases each). V lost 7 bases and J lost 3, with 19 bases in between. CDR1 and CDR2 (germline): LNHDA, SQIVND (reference sequence). The CDR3 runs to 15 residues. The CDR3 region is CASTPGRGEYYEQYF. CDR3 bases: TGTGCCAGTACCCCAGGTCGAGGGGAGTACTACGAGCAGTACTTC.

Points on this clone: This sample also contains other DNA sequences that code for the same CDR3. The gene calls are TRBV5-1 and TRBJ1-4; D remains unclear. The CDR3 is made up of 14 amino acids. CDR1 is SGHRS and CDR2 is YFSETQ in the germline V gene. Trimming took 0 bases from V and 8 from J, leaving 11 bases between them. CDR3 in DNA: TGCGCCAGCAGCTTGGAGGGCGTTGGGGAAAAACTGTTTTTT. Translating it yields CASSLEGVGEKLFF.

This chain joins TRBV6-1 and TRBJ2-7; 8 positions agree with TRBD1. The germline CDR1 and CDR2 sequences are MNHNS and SASEGT. This CDR3 region has 13 residues. V dropped 6 bases and J dropped 2; count of bases not matched to a gene: 3. The chain's CDR3 is CASSRDRTYEQYF. The CDR3, as DNA: TGTGCCAGCAGCCGGGACAGGACCTACGAGCAGTACTTC.

As concerns this clone: Distinct nucleotide sequences in the sample also encode this CDR3. The chain links TRBV19 to TRBJ1-4, with TRBD1 as a possible D gene (6 bases). Between the trimmed V and J ends, which lost 3 bases and 5 bases, there was a span of 10 bases. The CDR3 is made up of 14 amino acids. Germline V gene data show CDR1 as LNHDA and CDR2 as SQIVND (reference sequence). The CDR3 here is CASSIWGPNEKLFF. The CDR3 bases are TGTGCCAGTAGTATTTGGGGGCCAAATGAAAAACTGTTTTTT.

The chain recombines TRBV28 with TRBJ1-1; D gene uncertain. Germline assignment: CDR1 MDHEN and CDR2 SYDVKM. CDR3 length equals 12 residues. The V gene lost 3 bases and the J gene lost 7 bases, with 9 bases spanning the gap. CDR3 nucleotides: TGTGCCAGCAGTTTTGACGGGAATGAAGCTTTCTTT. Translating gives CASSFDGNEAFF.

The chain couples TRBV6-8 to TRBJ2-7; a possible D gene is TRBD2 (6 bases). Trimming removed 5 bases at V and 5 bases at J, with 19 bases between. CDR1 and CDR2 (germline): MNHGY, SAAAGT. CDR3 length: 15 amino acids. This CDR3 is CASSTRDWTAHEQYF. The CDR3 bases are TGTGCCAGCAGTACGAGGGACTGGACGGCCCACGAGCAGTACTTC.

The CDR3 DNA sequence: TGTGCCAGCAGTGCCCCGACTAGCGGGAGAAACGGGGGGGATGAGCAGTTCTTC. Translated: CASSAPTSGRNGGDEQFF. The chain combines TRBV25-1 with TRBJ2-1; 12 nucleotides match TRBD2. V lost 4 bases, J lost 8 bases, and 15 bases stayed unmatched. Germline loops: CDR1 MGHDK, CDR2 SYGVNS. This CDR3 has 18 amino acids.

V gene TRBV10-3 combines with J gene TRBJ1-2; D unclear. The germline CDR1 and CDR2 sequences are ENHRY and SYGVKD. The CDR3 is made up of 14 amino acids. The V end lost 4 bases, the J end lost 4 bases, and 13 bases lay between the germline ends. The CDR3 sequence is CAISGPQGGYGYTF. Here the CDR3 DNA reads TGTGCCATCAGTGGCCCTCAAGGTGGCTATGGCTACACCTTC.

CDR3 amino acids: CASSTSDQTEQFF. The CDR3 nucleotides are TGTGCCAGCAGTACATCGGACCAAACCGAGCAGTTCTTC. V gene TRBV6-1 combines with J gene TRBJ2-1; D not certain. This CDR3 region has 13 residues. In germline, CDR1 is MNHNS, CDR2 SASEGT. Trimming removed 5 bases from V and 10 bases from J, with 15 bases in between.

The chain is built from TRBV5-4 and TRBJ1-2; 9 positions match TRBD1. V gave up 3 bases and J gave up 4 bases; unmatched junction bases: 7. Germline values: CDR1 SGHNT, CDR2 YYREEE (reference sequence). The CDR3 is made up of 15 amino acids. The chain's CDR3 is CASSSAQGAVYGYTF. The CDR3 coding sequence is TGTGCCAGCAGCTCGGCACAGGGGGCGGTCTATGGCTACACCTTC.

This clone was counted only a few times. The chain recombines TRBV25-1 with TRBJ1-3; 9 positions match TRBD1. Trimming removed 4 bases from V and 4 bases from J; junction bases left unmatched: 5. The CDR3 is made up of 15 amino acids. CDR1 and CDR2 from the germline V gene are MGHDK and SYGVNS. The CDR3 loop is CASSAQGTGGNTIYF. The CDR3 DNA reads as TGTGCCAGCAGTGCACAAGGGACAGGGGGAAACACCATATATTTT. Filled out from reference TRBV25-1 and TRBJ1-3, the complete variable domain reads EADIYQTPRYLVIGTGKKITLECSQTMGHDKMYWYQQDPGMELHLIHYSYGVNSTEKGDLSSESTVSRIRTEHFPLTLESARPSHTSQYLCASSAQGTGGNTIYFGEGSWLTVV.

This chain links TRBV27 with TRBJ2-7, with 13 bases that match TRBD2. Germline V lookup: CDR1 MNHEY, CDR2 SMNVEV (reference sequence). Losses at the gene ends were 5 bases for V and 2 bases for J; bases not matched to a gene: 3. This CDR3 has 15 amino acids. The CDR3 loop reads CASSLLAGGAYEQYF. The CDR3, as DNA: TGTGCCAGCAGTCTACTAGCGGGAGGGGCCTACGAGCAGTACTTC.

The chain has TRBV15 and TRBJ2-3; 10 positions match TRBD2. The CDR3 loop spans 20 amino acids. V lost 4 bases and J lost 0; bases outside the gene matches: 16. Per the germline V gene, CDR1 is LNHNV and CDR2 is YYDKDF (reference sequence). CDR3 sequence: CATSTDPLGAGGFSTDTQYF. CDR3 bases: TGTGCCACCAGCACGGACCCGCTGGGAGCGGGAGGGTTTAGCACAGATACGCAGTATTTT.

The chain recombines TRBV6-1 with TRBJ2-1; D unresolved. Germline CDR1 reads MNHNS; CDR2 reads SASEGT. Trimming took 2 bases from V and 2 from J, leaving 19 bases between them. The CDR3 length is 18 residues. In DNA form, the CDR3 reads TGTGCCAGCAGTGAAATCGGCCCCTCGAGCGCGACCTACAATGAGCAGTTCTTC. Its translation: CASSEIGPSSATYNEQFF.

V is TRBV19 and J is TRBJ1-5; TRBD1 might be the D (6 bases). The germline V and J ends were trimmed by 6 bases and 0 bases, with 15 bases remaining between them. The CDR3 loop spans 16 amino acids. In germline, CDR1 is LNHDA, CDR2 SQIVND (reference sequence). The CDR3 bases are TGTGCCAGTAGCAAGGAGGGGGTAATTAGCAATCAGCCCCAGCATTTT. Encoded protein: CASSKEGVISNQPQHF.

The chain employs TRBV19 and TRBJ2-2; 7 bases agree with TRBD1. This CDR3 region has 13 residues. V shed 5 bases and J 8 bases; nucleotides not matched to a gene: 5. Germline V CDR1 and CDR2: LNHDA, SQIVND (reference sequence). The CDR3 sequence: CASSGQASGELFF. CDR3 sequence (DNA): TGTGCCAGTAGTGGACAGGCATCTGGGGAGCTGTTTTTT.

There are a few counts of this clone. CDR3 region: CASSGGGLIYEQYF. For the CDR3, the DNA is TGTGCCAGCAGCGGGGGAGGGCTAATCTACGAGCAGTACTTC. V and J are TRBV5-4 and TRBJ2-7; 7 bases fit TRBD2. This CDR3 spans 14 amino acids. J lost 3 bases, V lost 4 bases, and 7 bases had no gene match. Germline V gene data show CDR1 as SGHNT and CDR2 as YYREEE (reference sequence).

In the case of this clone: The same CDR3 also results from other DNA sequences found in this sample. This chain links TRBV5-1 with TRBJ2-7; D is uncertain. Germline V gives CDR1 SGHRS, CDR2 YFSETQ. The ends were cut back, 2 bases at V and 0 bases at J, with 3 bases in the middle. The CDR3 length is 12 residues. This CDR3 reads CASSLSSYEQYF. DNA for the CDR3: TGCGCCAGCAGCTTAAGCTCCTACGAGCAGTACTTC.

This clone showed up just a few times. The V gene is TRBV7-2, the J gene TRBJ1-2; D uncertain. Looked up from germline, CDR1 is SGHTA and CDR2 is FQGNSA. CDR3 size: 14 residues. The V end was cut by 6 bases, the J end by 4 bases, with 15 bases between. The CDR3 nucleotides are TGTGCCAGCAGGCGCCAGCGGGATTCCTATGGCTACACCTTC. Its protein is CASRRQRDSYGYTF.

This clone occurred once. The genes are TRBV21-1 and TRBJ2-7; the table gives TRBD1 as D, unverified against the DNA. TRBV21-1 is reported as a pseudogene. This CDR3 is built from 15 residues. This CDR3 is CASSRRRGSLYEQYF. The CDR3 bases are TGTGCCAGCAGCAGGCGCAGGGGATCTCTCTACGAGCAGTACTTC.

CDR3 protein: CAAVGNEKLFF. In DNA form, the CDR3 reads TGTGCCGCGGTGGGGAATGAAAAACTGTTTTTT. The chain links TRBV28 to TRBJ1-4; D ambiguous. The CDR3 totals 11 residues. The germline V gene encodes CDR1 MDHEN and CDR2 SYDVKM. V dropped 11 bases and J dropped 5 bases, with 9 bases sitting between them.

The CDR3 loop is CASSPQRPGSRGLKETQYF. CDR3 coding DNA: TGTGCCAGCAGCCCACAGAGGCCCGGATCAAGGGGGCTGAAAGAGACCCAGTACTTC. The V gene is TRBV7-8, the J gene TRBJ2-5, with 7 nucleotides matching TRBD1. The V segment lost 5 bases and the J segment 3 bases; nucleotides outside the gene matches: 21. CDR1 is SGHVS, CDR2 FQNEAQ, per germline. This CDR3 is built from 19 residues. The full variable domain, completed using reference TRBV7-8 and TRBJ2-5, is GAGVSQSPRYKVAKRGQDVALRCDPISGHVSLFWYQQALGQGPEFLTYFQNEAQLDKSGLPSDRFFAERPEGSVSTLKIQRTQQEDSAVYLCASSPQRPGSRGLKETQYFGPGTRLLVL.

V and J are TRBV5-5 and TRBJ2-1, with 9 bases identical to TRBD1. The J segment lost 6 bases and the V segment lost 4 bases, leaving 8 bases of the junction unmatched. This CDR3 contains 15 residues. Germline CDR1 reads SGHKS; CDR2 reads YYEKEE (reference sequence). The CDR3 reads CASSLRDRVANEQFF. In DNA form, the CDR3 reads TGTGCCAGCAGCCTCCGGGACAGGGTTGCCAATGAGCAGTTCTTC.

This chain connects TRBV5-6 to TRBJ1-2; a possible D gene is TRBD1 (6 bases). The V gene's germline CDR1 is SGHDT and CDR2 YYEEEE. Trimming stripped 4 bases from V and 8 bases from J, with 15 bases between. This CDR3 is 13 amino acids long. CDR3 in amino acids: CASSPNRVRGYTF. CDR3 nucleotide sequence: TGTGCCAGCAGCCCCAACAGGGTTAGAGGCTACACCTTC.